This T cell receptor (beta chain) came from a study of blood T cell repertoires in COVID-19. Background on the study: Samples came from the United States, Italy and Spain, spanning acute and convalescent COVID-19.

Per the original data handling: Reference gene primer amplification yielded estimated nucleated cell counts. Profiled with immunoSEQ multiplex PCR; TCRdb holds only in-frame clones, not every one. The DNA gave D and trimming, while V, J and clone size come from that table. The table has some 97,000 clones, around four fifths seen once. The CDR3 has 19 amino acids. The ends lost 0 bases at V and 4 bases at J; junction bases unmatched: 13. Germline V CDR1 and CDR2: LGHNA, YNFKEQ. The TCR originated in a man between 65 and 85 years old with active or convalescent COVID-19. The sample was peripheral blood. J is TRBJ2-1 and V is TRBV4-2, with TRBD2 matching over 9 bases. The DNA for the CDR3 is TGTGCCAGCAGCCAAGATAGGGGCGGGGGGGCCTGGTTGTACAATGAGCAGTTCTTC. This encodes CASSQDRGGGAWLYNEQFF.